This entry features one TCR beta chain sequence. Authors' methods: Because ImmunoSEQ provided only junction sequences with no quality scores, the filtering differed. Profiling relied on immunoSEQ multiplex PCR, and the TCRdb table lists in-frame clones only, not all of them. The DNA was the basis for D and trimming; V, J and clone size are from that table. Of over a million clones listed, more than 95% are singletons. This specimen belongs to a study of shared clonotypes between healthy human individuals. Looking at the study overall: Donors were a couple of women and a few men aged 18 to 49.

Germline values: CDR1 SGHRS, CDR2 YFSETQ. This CDR3 spans 14 amino acids. Trimming took 2 bases from V and 3 from J; bases not matched to a gene: 4. This clonotype originated in a man aged 25 to 45 in good health. Source material: naive CD4+ T cells sorted from blood. As to subset: CD45RA+ positively selected. The J gene is TRBJ2-7, the V gene TRBV5-1; 8 bases are a match to TRBD1. Written as DNA, the CDR3 is TGCGCCAGCAGCTTCGTGGGACAGGACTACGAGCAGTACTTC. It codes for CASSFVGQDYEQYF.